This T cell receptor (beta chain) was sequenced for a study of blood T cell repertoires in COVID-19. About the study: The study drew acute and convalescent COVID-19 samples from the United States, Italy and Spain. From T cells, B-cell-depleted T cells, or PBMCs came the material, which was cDNA or gDNA.

V lost 9 bases and J lost 2, with 16 bases in between. The germline gives CDR1 MNHEY, CDR2 SMNVEV (reference sequence). The CDR3 runs 14 residues. Methods used by the authors: How many nucleated cells were present was estimated from reference gene primer amplification. Using immunoSEQ multiplex PCR, the repertoire was profiled, and TCRdb retains in-frame clones only, with some absent. D and trimming were read from the DNA, whereas the V and J calls and clone size are those reported in that table. This table has 85,000 to 100,000 clones, 90% appearing once. The origin of this receptor is a man aged 55 to 69 with acute or convalescent COVID-19. Sequencing was performed on peripheral blood. V is TRBV27 and J is TRBJ1-2; D call uncertain. As DNA, the CDR3 is TGTGCCAGTTCCTTTCGCCGGGAAAACTATGGCTACACCTTC. Its translation is CASSFRRENYGYTF.